Following are 27 T cell receptor beta chains from one sample sequenced in a study of regulatory T cells in long-lasting Graves disease. Specified time point: newly diagnosed GD, antithyroid drugs for less than 3 months. TCR sequences were obtained from RNA taken from PBMCs. For TCR beta, libraries came from iRepertoire HTBI primers and Arm-PCR of CDR3 regions. In TCRdb, the multiplex PCR reads were re-called with MiXCR into one record per CDR3 protein. The data contain some 400,000 distinct CDR3 sequences, around 14% of them seen just once; the ten biggest clones take up around 17%. This sample also belongs to another study, concerning T cells in Graves' hyperthyroidism and ophthalmopathy.

Sequenced here: peripheral blood mononuclear cells (PBMCs), sampled at new diagnosis, from a patient treated with antithyroid drugs. These receptors were obtained from a woman aged 30 to 39 with Graves disease.

The V and J genes are TRBV20-1 and TRBJ2-7; 9 positions agree with TRBD1. V was pared by 6 bases and J by 1 base, with 10 bases of the junction left unmatched. CDR1 and CDR2 from the germline V gene are DFQATT and SNEGSKA (reference sequence). CDR3 length equals 15 residues. CDR3 amino acids: CSAVSGDRVSYEQYF. CDR3 bases: TGCAGTGCGGTCTCCGGGGACAGGGTATCCTACGAGCAGTACTTC.

The CDR3 protein is CASSDPGAHEQYF. CDR3 coding DNA: TGTGCCAGCAGTGACCCGGGTGCCCACGAGCAGTACTTC. This chain connects TRBV6-1 to TRBJ2-7; D not certain. The CDR3 is 13 amino acids. V dropped 3 bases and J dropped 5 bases, with 11 bases sitting between them. Germline values: CDR1 MNHNS, CDR2 SASEGT.

In this sample, this clonotype turned up a few times. A much more abundant neighbour one base away suggests this may be a read error. The CDR3 nucleotides are TGTGCCAGCGTGGAAGTGGGTACCTACGAGCGGTACTTC. This sequence encodes CASVEVGTYERYF. The rearrangement joins TRBV2 to TRBJ2-7; D is ambiguous. The germline V gene encodes CDR1 SNHLY and CDR2 FYNNEI. The CDR3 covers 13 residues.

This clonotype was detected ten times or more. This chain links TRBV6-1 with TRBJ2-1, with TRBD2 matching 8 bases. V lost 6 bases to trimming and J lost 15 bases; unmatched junction nucleotides: 19. The CDR3 sequence is 15 residues long. Germline CDR1 is MNHNS and CDR2 is SASEGT. CDR3 in DNA: TGTGCCAGCAGAATTAAGCGGGAGCGCCGGGTTGGTACGTTCTTC. Translating gives CASRIKRERRVGTFF.

Ten or more counts support this clonotype. The rearrangement links TRBV29-1 to TRBJ2-1; 10 nucleotides line up with TRBD1. Germline V CDR1 and CDR2: SQVTM, ANQGSEA. This CDR3 is built from 13 residues. V dropped 6 bases and J dropped 10; count of bases not matched to a gene: 9. The CDR3 coding sequence is TGCAGCGTGGTGGACAGGGGGATGCACGAGCAGTTCTTC. Translation gives CSVVDRGMHEQFF.

This clonotype was counted only a few times. The chain employs TRBV24-1 and TRBJ2-7; a possible D gene is TRBD2 (7 bases). Germline CDR1 and CDR2: KGHDR and SFDVKD. V was cut by 9 bases and J by 5 bases, with 16 bases left in between. This CDR3 is 13 amino acids long. CDR3 in amino acids: CATRPTGGHEQYF. The CDR3 DNA sequence: TGTGCCACCCGGCCCACGGGGGGCCACGAGCAGTACTTC.

At least ten counts were recorded for this clonotype. The chain uses TRBV9 and TRBJ2-1, with D possibly matching TRBD2 (6 bases). The CDR3 consists of 12 residues. CDR1 and CDR2 from the germline V gene are SGDLS and YYNGEE. V gave up 0 bases and J gave up 9 bases, with 7 bases separating them. The CDR3 coding sequence is TGTGCCAGCAGCGTAGACGGGGGTGAGCAGTTCTTC. Amino acid sequence: CASSVDGGEQFF. The whole variable domain, filled in from reference TRBV9 and TRBJ2-1, reads DSGVTQTPKHLITATGQRVTLRCSPRSGDLSVYWYQQSLDQGLQFLIQYYNGEERAKGNILERFSAQQFPDLHSELNLSSLELGDSALYFCASSVDGGEQFFGPGTRLTVL.

This clonotype came up many times. V gene TRBV20-1 combines with J gene TRBJ2-7; 7 positions agree with TRBD1. Unmatched junction bases numbered 6, after V lost 1 base and J lost 3 bases. There are 14 residues in the CDR3. CDR1 is DFQATT, CDR2 SNEGSKA, per germline (reference sequence). CDR3 loop: CSARAGQIDYEQYF. The CDR3 DNA is TGCAGTGCTAGAGCGGGACAGATAGACTACGAGCAGTACTTC.

This clonotype was observed many times. This chain connects TRBV20-1 to TRBJ2-5, with 11 bases identical to TRBD1. The germline V gene has CDR1 DFQATT and CDR2 SNEGSKA (reference sequence). J lost 5 bases, V lost 6 bases, and 14 bases had no gene match. The CDR3 covers 16 residues. The CDR3, as DNA: TGCAGTGCCGCACGCTCCGGGACAGGGGGTCGCGAGACCCAGTACTTC. It is translated as CSAARSGTGGRETQYF.

This clonotype was detected a few times. CDR3 in amino acids: CASSPGQGYPGANVLTF. CDR3 DNA sequence: TGCGCCAGCAGTCCGGGACAGGGGTACCCTGGGGCCAACGTCCTGACTTTC. The chain is built from TRBV5-1 and TRBJ2-6; 10 bases are shared with TRBD1. Trimming removed 5 bases from V and 2 bases from J; junction bases left unmatched: 7. Germline CDR1 SGHRS, CDR2 YFSETQ. This CDR3 has 17 residues.

This clonotype has at least ten counts. The chain uses TRBV5-6 and TRBJ2-5; no reliable D call. The CDR3 length is 13 residues. Germline CDR1 and CDR2: SGHDT and YYEEEE. Trimming took 2 bases from V and 4 from J, leaving 9 bases between them. CDR3: CASSFAPGETQYF. CDR3 nucleotide sequence: TGTGCCAGCAGCTTCGCGCCGGGAGAGACCCAGTACTTC.

CDR3 amino acids: CSVEAGSYEQYF. In DNA form, the CDR3 reads TGCAGCGTTGAAGCGGGGAGCTACGAGCAGTACTTC. This chain uses TRBV29-1 with TRBJ2-7; the D gene is possibly TRBD2 (5 bases). Germline CDR1 is SQVTM and CDR2 is ANQGSEA. V shed 1 base and J shed 3 bases, with 7 bases lying between them. The CDR3 is 12 residues long.

There are many counts of this clonotype. The CDR3 loop is CASTGGTVNTEAFF. CDR3 nucleotide sequence: TGTGCCAGCACCGGGGGTACCGTGAACACTGAAGCTTTCTTT. J is TRBJ1-1 and V is TRBV12-3 or TRBV12-4; D might be TRBD1 (5 bases). Trimming stripped 7 bases from V and 0 bases from J, with 12 bases between. The CDR3 is 14 amino acids.

This clonotype has a count of ten or more. This chain connects TRBV13 to TRBJ2-1; D ambiguous. Germline loops: CDR1 PRHDT, CDR2 FYEKMQ (reference sequence). The CDR3 is made up of 16 amino acids. Deletions cut 5 bases from V and 3 bases from J, with 17 bases between. The CDR3 DNA reads as TGTGCCAGCAGCACCAGGAGTGGTGGGGACTACAATGAGCAGTTCTTC. As protein: CASSTRSGGDYNEQFF.

The rearrangement links TRBV20-1 to TRBJ2-7; 8 nucleotides line up with TRBD2. The V and J ends lost 5 bases and 2 bases, in that order; junction bases with no gene match: 8. CDR1 DFQATT and CDR2 SNEGSKA come from the germline V gene (reference sequence). The CDR3 is made up of 14 amino acids. CDR3 in DNA: TGCAGTGCTTGCCCCGGGGGGGACCCCTACGAGCAGTACTTC. Its translation: CSACPGGDPYEQYF.

At least ten counts were recorded for this clonotype. This chain connects TRBV3-1 to TRBJ2-1; 7 positions match TRBD1. CDR3 length: 15 amino acids. Trimming at V came to 5 bases and at J to 4 bases, leaving 8 bases not matched to a gene. Germline V gene data show CDR1 as LGHDT and CDR2 as YNNKEL (reference sequence). The CDR3 here is CASSLTGNQYNEQFF. In DNA form, the CDR3 reads TGTGCCAGCAGCTTGACAGGGAACCAGTACAATGAGCAGTTCTTC.

The chain uses TRBV19 and TRBJ2-3; D might be TRBD1 (5 bases). The CDR3 is 14 amino acids. Between the trimmed V and J ends, which lost 2 bases and 4 bases, there was a span of 10 bases. Germline loops: CDR1 LNHDA, CDR2 SQIVND (reference sequence). The CDR3 sequence is CASSINRMADTQYF. Written as DNA, the CDR3 is TGTGCCAGTAGTATAAACAGGATGGCAGATACGCAGTATTTT.

The rearrangement links TRBV20-1 to TRBJ2-7; D possibly uses TRBD1 or TRBD2 (5 bases each). From germline, CDR1 is DFQATT and CDR2 SNEGSKA (reference sequence). The CDR3 runs to 15 residues. The V and J ends lost 0 bases and 4 bases respectively, with 16 bases between them. The CDR3 loop is CSARDSVRGPYEQYF. CDR3 DNA sequence: TGCAGTGCTAGAGATTCGGTCCGGGGACCATACGAGCAGTACTTC.

The chain employs TRBV29-1 and TRBJ2-7; TRBD1 matches at 8 bases. Germline values: CDR1 SQVTM, CDR2 ANQGSEA. This CDR3 comprises 13 residues. J lost 3 bases, V lost 5 bases, and 6 bases had no gene match. Here the CDR3 DNA reads TGCAGCGTTCGGACAGGGTCAGACTACGAGCAGTACTTC. It specifies CSVRTGSDYEQYF.

A few counts support this clonotype. The J gene is TRBJ2-7, the V gene TRBV6-1; 7 nucleotides align to TRBD1. V lost 4 bases to trimming and J lost 2 bases; unmatched junction nucleotides: 8. Germline CDR1 and CDR2: MNHNS and SASEGT. There are 15 residues in the CDR3. The CDR3 nucleotides read TGTGCCAGCAGTGCCCCCGGGACAGCCACCTACGAGCAGTACTTC. Translated: CASSAPGTATYEQYF.

In its sample, this clonotype was seen a few times. The genes are TRBV5-4 and TRBJ2-7; maybe TRBD2 (6 bases). The V end lost 2 bases, the J end lost 3 bases, and 9 bases lay between the germline ends. Germline assignment: CDR1 SGHNT and CDR2 YYREEE (reference sequence). The CDR3 is 13 residues long. The DNA of the CDR3 is TGTGCCAGCAGCTTTGGCGGGAACTACGAGCAGTACTTC. Translated: CASSFGGNYEQYF.

The CDR3 reads CASSESAGTVYNEQFF. CDR3 coding DNA: TGTGCCAGCAGTGAATCCGCCGGGACAGTCTACAATGAGCAGTTCTTC. The chain employs TRBV28 and TRBJ2-1; 7 nucleotides agree with TRBD1. V shed 5 bases, J shed 3 bases, and the junction held 10 bases outside the gene matches. Germline assignment: CDR1 MDHEN and CDR2 SYDVKM. CDR3 size: 16 residues.

This clonotype was detected many times. V usage is TRBV6-2 or TRBV6-3 and J usage is TRBJ2-7; D tentatively fits TRBD1 or TRBD2 (6 bases each). CDR1 is MNHEY, CDR2 SVGEGT, per germline. This CDR3 has 18 residues. V lost 6 bases and J lost 1, with 25 bases in between. In nucleotides, the CDR3 is TGTGCCAGCAGCCTATATGGTGGGGGGCTAGGAGGTTCCTACGAGCAGTACTTC. Translated, it gives CASSLYGGGLGGSYEQYF.

This clonotype was recorded at least ten times. This chain connects TRBV11-2 to TRBJ2-1; tentatively, D is TRBD1 (5 bases). Germline CDR1 reads SGHAT; CDR2 reads FQNNGV. Trimming pared 2 bases from V and 9 bases from J, leaving 8 bases between. This CDR3 spans 12 amino acids. CDR3 in amino acids: CASSLTGFEQFF. CDR3 sequence (DNA): TGTGCCAGCAGCTTAACAGGCTTTGAGCAGTTCTTC.

In its sample, this clonotype was seen a few times. CDR3 DNA sequence: TGTGCCAGCAGCCGCGGCCCCTGGGAGCAGTACTTC. Protein product: CASSRGPWEQYF. V gene TRBV11-2 combines with J gene TRBJ2-7; D is undetermined. The CDR3 is 12 residues long. V lost 5 bases to trimming and J lost 7 bases, with 12 bases between them. From germline, CDR1 is SGHAT and CDR2 FQNNGV.

This clonotype was seen many times. This rearrangement joins TRBV2 to TRBJ2-6; 9 positions match TRBD1. This CDR3 has 21 amino acids. CDR1 and CDR2 (germline): SNHLY, FYNNEI. V shed 2 bases and J 0 bases; nucleotides not matched to a gene: 14. The CDR3 nucleotides read TGTGCCAGCAGTGAATCGGGTGACAGGGGGTCTTCTGGCTCTGGGGCCAACGTCCTGACTTTC. Protein product: CASSESGDRGSSGSGANVLTF.

This clonotype was seen many times. The chain combines TRBV6-1 with TRBJ2-7; D tentatively reads TRBD1 or TRBD2 (6 bases each). CDR1 and CDR2 from the germline V gene are MNHNS and SASEGT. Trimming took 7 bases from V and 4 from J, leaving 20 bases between them. The CDR3 spans 15 residues. The CDR3 here is CASISSGASVYEQYF. The DNA of the CDR3 is TGTGCCAGCATCTCATCGGGGGCTAGCGTTTACGAGCAGTACTTC.